The 18 T cell receptor beta chains given below trace back to one sample, sequenced in a study of technical replicates of blood from a handful of donors. Clones were read by immunoSEQ multiplex PCR, and TCRdb kept only the in-frame ones, dropping some. The data hold under 110,000 clones, with 96% observed a single time. Input material: T cells isolated from PBMCs. The receptors were gathered from a human donor in good health.

This rearrangement joins TRBV13 to TRBJ1-2; 9 positions agree with TRBD1. Germline CDR1 is PRHDT and CDR2 is FYEKMQ (reference sequence). The CDR3 consists of 14 residues. With 5 bases clipped from V and 7 bases from J, the junction kept 8 bases outside the gene matches. In nucleotides, the CDR3 is TGTGCCAGCAGCCGAAAACAGGGGGCCTTTGGCTACACCTTC. Amino acid sequence: CASSRKQGAFGYTF.

CDR3 loop: CASSLYRDHLAGTYEQYF. CDR3 nucleotides: TGTGCCAGCAGCTTATATCGGGACCACCTAGCGGGTACCTACGAGCAGTACTTC. The chain links TRBV11-2 to TRBJ2-7; TRBD2 matches 8 bases. V was pared by 2 bases and J by 2 bases, with 14 bases of the junction left unmatched. CDR3 length: 18 residues. Germline V gene lookup returns CDR1 SGHAT and CDR2 FQNNGV.

This CDR3 reads CASSPGLAGINEQFF. The CDR3 bases are TGTGCCAGCAGCCCCGGACTAGCGGGGATCAATGAGCAGTTCTTC. The rearrangement uses TRBV7-9 and TRBJ2-1, with TRBD2 identical over 12 bases. Germline V gene lookup returns CDR1 SEHNR and CDR2 FQNEAQ (reference sequence). V lost 5 bases to trimming and J lost 6 bases; unmatched junction nucleotides: 5. This CDR3 has 15 amino acids. Based on the CDR3 plus reference TRBV7-9 and TRBJ2-1, the full variable domain is DTGVSQNPRHKITKRGQNVTFRCDPISEHNRLYWYRQTLGQGPEFLTYFQNEAQLEKSRLLSDRFSAERPKGSFSTLEIQRTEQGDSAMYLCASSPGLAGINEQFFGPGTRLTVL.

The V gene is TRBV4-1, the J gene TRBJ1-1; the D gene is possibly TRBD1 (5 bases). The CDR3 contains 16 residues. Per germline, CDR1 MGHRA and CDR2 YSYEKL. Trimming took off 0 bases at V and 3 bases at J, with 14 bases between the two ends. The CDR3 loop is CASSQEFVTDHTEAFF. The DNA of the CDR3 is TGCGCCAGCAGCCAAGAATTTGTGACAGACCACACTGAAGCTTTCTTT.

The rearrangement joins TRBV28 to TRBJ2-5; 14 bases line up with TRBD2. Per the germline V gene, CDR1 is MDHEN and CDR2 is SYDVKM. The V segment lost 5 bases and the J segment 5 bases; nucleotides outside the gene matches: 16. The CDR3 has 19 amino acids. The CDR3 bases are TGTGCCAGCAGTGACGCCAGAGTCGGGACTAGCGGGAGACAGGAGACCCAGTACTTC. Its translation: CASSDARVGTSGRQETQYF.

Remarks on this clone: An end of the junction does not agree with germline; a read error may underlie this. The chain's CDR3 is CASSELGQDPF. The CDR3 DNA follows: TGTGCCAGCAGTGAATTGGGACAGGATCCATTC. This rearrangement joins TRBV6-5 to TRBJ1-2; 8 bases are shared with TRBD1. The CDR3 has 11 residues. Germline CDR1 is MNHEY and CDR2 is SVGAGI.

The chain is built from TRBV4-1 and TRBJ2-7; a possible D gene is TRBD2 (5 bases). The CDR3 contains 14 residues. Germline V lookup: CDR1 MGHRA, CDR2 YSYEKL. V was shortened by 4 bases and J by 0 bases, with 10 bases between the two germline ends. As DNA, the CDR3 is TGCGCCAGCAGCCCGGGAACGAGCTCCTACGAGCAGTACTTC. Translated, it gives CASSPGTSSYEQYF.

The chain couples TRBV4-1 to TRBJ2-1, with TRBD2 matching 10 bases. The trim removed 4 bases at V and 4 bases at J, leaving 13 bases unmatched. The CDR3 is 18 residues long. CDR1 MGHRA and CDR2 YSYEKL come from the germline V gene. This CDR3 reads CASSPGQVGTSEYNEQFF. The CDR3 DNA sequence: TGCGCCAGCAGCCCCGGACAGGTCGGGACTAGCGAATACAATGAGCAGTTCTTC.

This rearrangement joins TRBV6-5 to TRBJ2-2; D remains unclear. V was clipped by 6 bases and J by 6 bases, with 11 bases between them. CDR1 is MNHEY, CDR2 SVGAGI, per germline. The CDR3 loop spans 13 amino acids. This CDR3 is CASSPSSSGELFF. CDR3 in DNA: TGTGCCAGCAGCCCCAGTTCGTCCGGGGAGCTGTTTTTT.

The J gene is TRBJ2-5, the V gene TRBV4-1, with TRBD2 matching 7 bases. This CDR3 is built from 15 residues. V was clipped by 7 bases and J by 2 bases; unmatched bases: 10. Germline V gene sequence: CDR1 MGHRA, CDR2 YSYEKL. CDR3 DNA sequence: TGCGCCAGCAAGCCAGTACTAGCGAGTCAAGAGACCCAGTACTTC. This sequence encodes CASKPVLASQETQYF.

V and J are TRBV19 and TRBJ2-3, with TRBD1 matching over 8 bases. Germline assignment: CDR1 LNHDA and CDR2 SQIVND (reference sequence). V dropped 7 bases and J dropped 4; count of bases not matched to a gene: 10. The CDR3 has 15 residues. The CDR3 is CASTKGRGPPDTQYF. In nucleotides, the CDR3 is TGTGCCAGTACGAAGGGCAGGGGGCCACCAGATACGCAGTATTTT.

The rearrangement uses TRBV14 and TRBJ1-2, with 10 nucleotides matching TRBD1. Looked up from germline, CDR1 is SGHDN and CDR2 is FVKESK. Germline trimming cut 5 bases from V and 6 bases from J; bases unmatched to any gene: 6. CDR3 length: 14 residues. The CDR3: CASSTGGTGDGYTF. DNA of the CDR3: TGTGCCAGCAGCACGGGGGGGACAGGGGATGGCTACACCTTC.

The chain links TRBV5-1 to TRBJ1-6, with 8 bases that match TRBD1. The trim removed 2 bases at V and 6 bases at J, leaving 4 bases unmatched. Germline CDR1 is SGHRS and CDR2 is YFSETQ. This CDR3 spans 15 amino acids. CDR3 nucleotide sequence: TGCGCCAGCAGCTTCGACAGGGGAGGTAATTCACCCCTCCACTTT. Amino acid sequence: CASSFDRGGNSPLHF.

The V call is TRBV19, the J call TRBJ1-1; D not certain. CDR1 is LNHDA and CDR2 is SQIVND in the germline V gene (reference sequence). The CDR3 sequence is 14 residues long. Trimming shortened V by 2 bases and J by 0 bases, and 7 bases separated the two germline ends. The CDR3 spells CASSIWAVNTEAFF. The CDR3 nucleotides are TGTGCCAGTAGTATATGGGCAGTGAACACTGAAGCTTTCTTT.

V is TRBV9 and J is TRBJ1-5; tentative D call: TRBD1 (6 bases). Trimming removed 4 bases at V and 0 bases at J, with 11 bases between. Germline V lookup: CDR1 SGDLS, CDR2 YYNGEE. This CDR3 has 15 amino acids. The CDR3 DNA is TGTGCCAGCAGCCCGGGACATCGTAGCAATCAGCCCCAGCATTTT. This encodes CASSPGHRSNQPQHF.

The chain combines TRBV7-6 with TRBJ2-1, with a weak D call TRBD2 (6 bases). V gave up 3 bases and J gave up 5 bases, with 11 bases separating them. This CDR3 contains 14 residues. Per germline, CDR1 SGHVS and CDR2 FNYEAQ. The CDR3, as DNA: TGTGCCAGCAGCTTGGAGGGCAGGCACAATGAGCAGTTCTTC. Translating gives CASSLEGRHNEQFF.

This clone was detected a few times. The chain uses TRBV7-7 and TRBJ2-5, with D maybe TRBD1 (6 bases). Germline-derived CDR1 and CDR2 are SSHAT and FNYEAQ (reference sequence). The CDR3 consists of 14 residues. V dropped 4 bases and J dropped 5 bases, with 14 bases sitting between them. The CDR3 region is CASSSPGAGETQYF. CDR3 DNA sequence: TGTGCCAGCAGCTCCCCAGGGGCCGGGGAGACCCAGTACTTC.

The gene calls are TRBV29-1 and TRBJ1-1; TRBD1 matches at 11 bases. Per the germline V gene, CDR1 is SQVTM and CDR2 is ANQGSEA. This CDR3 has 13 residues. The J segment lost 11 bases and the V segment lost 0 bases, leaving 5 bases of the junction unmatched. This CDR3 is CSVEEMGTGGAFF. The CDR3 DNA sequence: TGCAGCGTTGAAGAAATGGGGACAGGGGGGGCTTTCTTT.